Following are 30 T cell receptor beta chains from one sample sequenced in a study of T cell repertoires in cytomegalovirus infection. Their target antigens are unknown. TCRdb passed the reads through MiXCR, listing each CDR3 protein once. The table records around 500,000 distinct CDR3 sequences, roughly 46% of them present only once. Specimen: cultured PBMCs, collected from culture after CMV antigen stimulation. These receptors were taken from a human donor in good health (CMV status not recorded). Some clones in this sample may be carry-over from other donors' samples.

The chain links TRBV18 to TRBJ2-3; no clear D gene. The V gene lost 3 bases and the J gene lost 5 bases, with 6 bases spanning the gap. Per germline, CDR1 KGHSH and CDR2 LQKENI. The CDR3 is 12 residues long. This CDR3 is CASSPDGDTQYF. The CDR3 DNA is TGTGCCAGCTCACCCGACGGAGATACGCAGTATTTT.

This clonotype showed up just a few times. J is TRBJ1-2 and V is TRBV2; 7 nucleotides agree with TRBD1. Germline CDR1 and CDR2: SNHLY and FYNNEI. The length of the CDR3 is 17 residues. V was pared by 6 bases and J by 4 bases, with 17 bases of the junction left unmatched. The CDR3 protein is CASRDTRGFLTFYGYTF. Here the CDR3 DNA reads TGTGCCAGCAGGGATACCAGGGGGTTCTTAACCTTCTATGGCTACACCTTC.

Comment on this clonotype: A much larger clone differs from this one at a single base, so this may be a read error. The chain joins TRBV7-2 to TRBJ2-1; TRBD2 aligns across 9 bases. CDR1 is SGHTA, CDR2 FQGNSA, per germline. The CDR3 runs 14 residues. CDR3 sequence: CASSLAGLADEHFF. In DNA form, the CDR3 reads TGTGCCAGCAGCTTAGCGGGACTAGCAGATGAGCATTTCTTC.

The chain combines TRBV11-2 with TRBJ1-3; D is unclear. V lost 8 bases and J lost 0, with 8 bases in between. This CDR3 contains 13 residues. Germline CDR1 is SGHAT and CDR2 is FQNNGV. CDR3 sequence (DNA): TGTGCCAGCCAGCGGTACTCTGGAAACACCATATATTTT. It codes for CASQRYSGNTIYF.

This clonotype has a count of ten or more. This sequence joins TRBV7-2 and TRBJ1-2, with D unclear. The germline V gene encodes CDR1 SGHTA and CDR2 FQGNSA. The CDR3 runs to 13 residues. V dropped 3 bases and J dropped 3 bases, with 8 bases sitting between them. The CDR3 loop is CASSFQTYYGYTF. DNA of the CDR3: TGTGCCAGCAGCTTCCAGACCTACTATGGCTACACCTTC. The variable domain in full, completed from reference TRBV7-2 and TRBJ1-2, reads GAGVSQSPSNKVTEKGKDVELRCDPISGHTALYWYRQSLGQGLEFLIYFQGNSAPDKSGLPSDRFSAERTGGSVSTLTIQRTQQEDSAVYLCASSFQTYYGYTFGSGTRLTVV.

The chain uses TRBV3-1 and TRBJ2-1, with unresolved D. The CDR3 totals 16 residues. Germline assignment: CDR1 LGHDT and CDR2 YNNKEL (reference sequence). The germline V and J ends were trimmed by 0 bases and 4 bases, with 13 bases remaining between them. This CDR3 is CASSQDVNVGYNEQFF. The CDR3 DNA reads TGTGCCAGCAGCCAAGATGTTAACGTTGGGTACAATGAGCAGTTCTTC.

The chain's CDR3 is CASSPSGRYEQYF. As DNA, the CDR3 is TGTGCCAGCAGCCCGTCGGGGAGGTACGAGCAGTACTTC. This sequence joins TRBV7-9 and TRBJ2-7; TRBD2 might be the D (6 bases). V was shortened by 5 bases and J by 4 bases, with 12 bases between the two germline ends. This CDR3 comprises 13 residues. Germline loops: CDR1 SEHNR, CDR2 FQNEAQ (reference sequence).

The rearrangement joins TRBV7-9 to TRBJ1-1; D is perhaps TRBD1 (5 bases). The CDR3 is made up of 14 amino acids. V lost 8 bases to trimming and J lost 3 bases, with 16 bases between them. CDR1 SEHNR and CDR2 FQNEAQ come from the germline V gene (reference sequence). CDR3 region: CASGAGNRYTEAFF. The CDR3 region has the DNA TGTGCCAGCGGGGCAGGGAATCGGTACACTGAAGCTTTCTTT.

The V gene is TRBV10-3, the J gene TRBJ2-7, with 14 nucleotides matching TRBD2. There are 14 residues in the CDR3. After removal of 6 bases from V and 6 bases from J, the junction contained 4 bases not matched to a gene. Germline CDR1 ENHRY, CDR2 SYGVKD. The CDR3 reads CAIRGTSGRGEQYF. In DNA form, the CDR3 reads TGTGCCATCAGGGGGACTAGCGGGAGAGGCGAGCAGTACTTC.

This chain joins TRBV19 and TRBJ2-5, with D possibly matching TRBD2 (5 bases). The CDR3 totals 15 residues. Germline loops: CDR1 LNHDA, CDR2 SQIVND (reference sequence). Trimming took 4 bases from V and 1 from J, leaving 13 bases between them. The CDR3 nucleotides read TGTGCCAGTAGTAAGCGACTAACTACCCAAGAGACCCAGTACTTC. Its protein product is CASSKRLTTQETQYF.

This clonotype has just a few counts. CDR3 region: CASSPRDPGSWDTQYF. The CDR3 bases are TGTGCCAGCAGCCCCCGGGACCCCGGATCTTGGGATACGCAGTATTTT. The chain combines TRBV7-8 with TRBJ2-3; D may correspond to TRBD1 or TRBD2 (5 bases each). The CDR3 has 16 residues. Trimming stripped 5 bases from V and 6 bases from J, with 21 bases between. The V gene's germline CDR1 is SGHVS and CDR2 FQNEAQ.

V usage is TRBV7-4 and J usage is TRBJ1-4, with TRBD1 matching 10 bases. Germline CDR1 is SGHVT and CDR2 is SQSDAQ. The J segment lost 6 bases and the V segment lost 4 bases, leaving 8 bases of the junction unmatched. CDR3 length: 16 amino acids. CDR3: CASSSSRGTGDEKLFF. In DNA, the CDR3 is TGTGCCAGCAGCTCCTCCCGAGGGACAGGGGATGAAAAACTGTTTTTT. Full variable domain (outside the CDR3, taken from reference TRBV7-4 and TRBJ1-4): GAGVSQSPRYKVAKRGRDVALRCDSISGHVTLYWYRQTLGQGSEVLTYSQSDAQRDKSGRPSGRFSAERPERSVSTLKIQRTEQGDSAVYLCASSSSRGTGDEKLFFGSGTQLSVL.

In this sample, this clonotype turned up a few times. The chain recombines TRBV7-2 with TRBJ1-2; 8 positions agree with TRBD1. This CDR3 has 14 amino acids. Germline V CDR1 and CDR2: SGHTA, FQGNSA. J gave up 4 bases and V 5 bases, and 6 bases lay outside the gene matches. CDR3 residues: CASSQGAQGYGYTF. The CDR3 bases are TGTGCCAGCAGCCAGGGGGCGCAGGGCTATGGCTACACCTTC.

The chain has TRBV10-3 and TRBJ2-6; TRBD2 might be the D (5 bases). Germline V gene data show CDR1 as ENHRY and CDR2 as SYGVKD. Trimming took off 5 bases at V and 0 bases at J, with 8 bases between the two ends. This CDR3 contains 15 residues. The CDR3 protein is CAISTGISGANVLTF. CDR3 bases: TGTGCCATCAGTACGGGGATCTCTGGGGCCAACGTCCTGACTTTC.

In its sample, this clonotype was seen many times. The chain combines TRBV7-2 with TRBJ2-5; D may be TRBD1 or TRBD2 (5 bases each). This CDR3 is built from 15 residues. V lost 1 base, J lost 8 bases, and 17 bases lay in between. The germline V gene has CDR1 SGHTA and CDR2 FQGNSA. As DNA, the CDR3 is TGTGCCAGCAGCTTAGGAGGGGCTGGGGGTGCTACCCAGTACTTC. Amino acids: CASSLGGAGGATQYF.

This clonotype showed up just a few times. V gene TRBV20-1 combines with J gene TRBJ2-3; TRBD1 matches 9 bases. CDR3 length equals 16 residues. V was clipped by 5 bases and J by 4 bases; unmatched bases: 13. The germline V gene has CDR1 DFQATT and CDR2 SNEGSKA (reference sequence). The CDR3 loop is CSAGHTGGWRADTQYF. The CDR3 DNA is TGCAGTGCTGGACATACAGGGGGCTGGAGAGCAGATACGCAGTATTTT.

The rearrangement links TRBV20-1 to TRBJ2-3; TRBD2 matches at 8 bases. From germline, CDR1 is DFQATT and CDR2 SNEGSKA (reference sequence). Losses at the gene ends were 2 bases for V and 8 bases for J; bases not matched to a gene: 12. This CDR3 region has 15 residues. For the CDR3, the DNA is TGCAGTGCTAGATGGACGGGAGGGCCTGACGGTACGCAGTATTTT. This gives the protein CSARWTGGPDGTQYF.

The chain combines TRBV5-5 with TRBJ2-1, with D possibly TRBD1 on 5 matching bases. Germline assignment: CDR1 SGHKS and CDR2 YYEKEE (reference sequence). This CDR3 contains 14 residues. Trimming left V 4 bases short and J 9 bases short, with 17 bases between. This chain's CDR3 is CASSDRRSGIEQFF. The CDR3 DNA is TGTGCCAGCAGCGACCGTAGGTCAGGGATTGAGCAGTTCTTC. Looking up the rest from reference TRBV5-5 and TRBJ2-1 gives the full variable domain: DAGVTQSPTHLIKTRGQQVTLRCSPISGHKSVSWYQQVLGQGPQFIFQYYEKEERGRGNFPDRFSARQFPNYSSELNVNALLLGDSALYLCASSDRRSGIEQFFGPGTRLTVL.

The chain recombines TRBV19 with TRBJ1-2; possibly TRBD1 for D (6 bases). The CDR3 covers 12 residues. Trimming took 11 bases from V and 7 from J, leaving 17 bases between them. Germline V gene lookup returns CDR1 LNHDA and CDR2 SQIVND (reference sequence). The CDR3 DNA sequence: TGTGCCGGCGGAACAGGGAATCGTGGCTACACCTTC. Protein product: CAGGTGNRGYTF.

The rearrangement links TRBV11-2 to TRBJ1-4, with 8 bases matching TRBD1. The germline gives CDR1 SGHAT, CDR2 FQNNGV. V trimming: 6 bases; J trimming: 4 bases; junction bases outside the gene matches: 7. This CDR3 contains 15 residues. CDR3: CASRSPGQDNEKLFF. CDR3 nucleotides: TGTGCCAGCAGGTCCCCGGGACAGGATAATGAAAAACTGTTTTTT.

This clonotype was counted between two and nine times. An end of the junction does not agree with germline; a read error may underlie this. CDR3: CASSLASSEQYF. CDR3 DNA: TGTGCCAGCAGCCTCGCTTCCTCCGAGCAGTACTTC. This chain uses TRBV12-3 or TRBV12-4 with TRBJ2-7; D gene ambiguous. The CDR3 has 12 amino acids.

This clonotype has more than one count but fewer than ten. This chain uses TRBV12-3 or TRBV12-4 with TRBJ2-1; TRBD2 matches at 8 bases. This CDR3 has 15 residues. J gave up 2 bases and V 6 bases, and 6 bases lay outside the gene matches. CDR3 loop: CASRGTSPPYNEQFF. In nucleotides, the CDR3 is TGTGCCAGCAGGGGGACTAGTCCCCCCTACAATGAGCAGTTCTTC.

This rearrangement joins TRBV18 to TRBJ2-1; a weak D match, TRBD2 (5 bases). This CDR3 spans 17 amino acids. Trimming took 2 bases from V and 3 from J, leaving 17 bases between them. CDR1 KGHSH and CDR2 LQKENI come from the germline V gene. CDR3 DNA: TGTGCCAGCTCACCATTTACTGGAGGCCTTCTCTACAATGAGCAGTTCTTC. It codes for CASSPFTGGLLYNEQFF.

The chain is built from TRBV7-4 and TRBJ1-2; D perhaps matches TRBD1 (5 bases). V lost 5 bases, J lost 6 bases, and 10 bases lay in between. Germline V gene data show CDR1 as SGHVT and CDR2 as SQSDAQ. CDR3 length: 12 amino acids. CDR3 bases: TGTGCCAGCAGCCCCAGGGCGGATGGCTACACCTTC. As protein: CASSPRADGYTF.

The chain is built from TRBV19 and TRBJ2-7; 8 bases are a match to TRBD2. Germline values: CDR1 LNHDA, CDR2 SQIVND (reference sequence). J gave up 0 bases and V 4 bases, and 11 bases lay outside the gene matches. The CDR3 runs 17 residues. In DNA, the CDR3 is TGTGCCAGTAGTACCCAGTGGCGAGCGGGAGTCTCCTACGAGCAGTACTTC. Protein product: CASSTQWRAGVSYEQYF. Filled out from reference TRBV19 and TRBJ2-7, the complete variable domain reads DGGITQSPKYLFRKEGQNVTLSCEQNLNHDAMYWYRQDPGQGLRLIYYSQIVNDFQKGDIAEGYSVSREKKESFPLTVTSAQKNPTAFYLCASSTQWRAGVSYEQYFGPGTRLTVT.

This clonotype turned up a few times. This CDR3 reads CSARAQTSATYNEQFF. For the CDR3, the DNA is TGCAGTGCTAGGGCCCAGACTAGCGCAACCTACAATGAGCAGTTCTTC. This rearrangement joins TRBV20-1 to TRBJ2-1, with 8 bases that match TRBD2. Germline assignment: CDR1 DFQATT and CDR2 SNEGSKA (reference sequence). The V segment lost 3 bases and the J segment 2 bases; nucleotides outside the gene matches: 9. The length of the CDR3 is 16 residues.

The chain couples TRBV6-1 to TRBJ1-3; no reliable D call. The germline gives CDR1 MNHNS, CDR2 SASEGT. V lost 2 bases to trimming and J lost 2 bases, with 10 bases between them. This CDR3 contains 15 residues. The CDR3 region has the DNA TGTGCCAGCAGTGAATCCGCAGTCCCTGGAAACACCATATATTTT. Translating gives CASSESAVPGNTIYF.

The rearrangement joins TRBV7-9 to TRBJ1-4; unclear D gene. CDR1 is SEHNR and CDR2 is FQNEAQ in the germline V gene (reference sequence). Trimming took 7 bases from V and 7 from J, leaving 10 bases between them. The CDR3 spans 12 residues. The CDR3 is CASKGTLEKLFF. CDR3 nucleotide sequence: TGTGCCAGCAAGGGAACCCTTGAAAAACTGTTTTTT.

V usage is TRBV12-3 or TRBV12-4 and J usage is TRBJ2-3; 9 positions agree with TRBD1. The V gene end was trimmed by 3 bases and the J gene end by 6 bases; junction bases not matched to a gene: 4. This CDR3 region has 14 residues. This CDR3 is CASSFGTGIDTQYF. The DNA of the CDR3 is TGTGCCAGCAGTTTCGGGACAGGGATTGATACGCAGTATTTT.

This chain connects TRBV12-3 or TRBV12-4 to TRBJ1-2; no reliable D call. V lost 3 bases, J lost 6 bases, and 11 bases lay in between. This CDR3 is built from 13 residues. CDR3 sequence: CASSFEGANGYTF. CDR3 bases: TGTGCCAGCAGTTTCGAGGGCGCGAATGGCTACACCTTC.